This entry describes one T cell receptor beta chain. These data originate in a study of shared clonotypes between healthy human individuals. CDR1 and CDR2 (germline): SGHNT, YENEEA. With 4 bases removed from V and 2 bases from J, the gap between germline ends came to 10 bases. This CDR3 is built from 14 residues. Sequencing was at deep level. Sequenced by immunoSEQ multiplex PCR; TCRdb stores in-frame clones only, minus some. There are some 680,000 clones in the sample; roughly 72% occur only once, and roughly 1.9% lies in the top ten. The sequence derives from a woman in her twenties or thirties in good health. The rearrangement links TRBV11-3 to TRBJ2-3; D gene uncertain. Sequencing was performed on memory CD4+ T cells sorted from blood. Subset here: CD45RA-negative fraction. The CDR3 reads CASSSGRDTDTQYF. The CDR3, as DNA: TGTGCCAGCAGCTCCGGTCGCGACACAGATACGCAGTATTTT.